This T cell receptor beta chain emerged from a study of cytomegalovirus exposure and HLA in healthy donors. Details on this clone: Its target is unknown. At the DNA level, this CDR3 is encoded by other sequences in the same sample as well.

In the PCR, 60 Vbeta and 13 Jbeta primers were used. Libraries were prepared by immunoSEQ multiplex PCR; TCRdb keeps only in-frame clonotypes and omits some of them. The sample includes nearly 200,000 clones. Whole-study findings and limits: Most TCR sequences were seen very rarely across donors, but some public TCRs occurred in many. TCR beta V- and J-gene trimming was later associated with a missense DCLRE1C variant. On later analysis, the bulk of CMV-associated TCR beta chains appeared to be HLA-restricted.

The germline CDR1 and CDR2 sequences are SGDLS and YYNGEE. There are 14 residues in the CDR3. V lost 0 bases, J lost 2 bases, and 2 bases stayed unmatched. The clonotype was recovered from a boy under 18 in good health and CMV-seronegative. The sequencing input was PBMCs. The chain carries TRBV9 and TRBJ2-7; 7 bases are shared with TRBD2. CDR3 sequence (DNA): TGTGCCAGCAGCGTAGGTGCGGGGGCCTACGAGCAGTACTTC. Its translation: CASSVGAGAYEQYF.